A selection of T cell receptor beta chains follows, all from one sample in a study of blood T cell repertoires in COVID-19. The protocol was immunoSEQ multiplex PCR, while the TCRdb copy is restricted to in-frame clones and leaves out a portion. The sample includes hundreds of thousands of clones, 80% to 90% seen only once; the top ten take 2% to 2.5%. Sequencing was carried out using PBMCs or T cells enriched from blood (not recorded which). These receptor sequences come from a woman aged 18-30 years who had recovered from COVID-19. Both conserved end residues are part of each CDR3. A D gene is named only where the DNA matches it firmly. For some rows the clone size is stated as once, few or many, or as a class when expanded; others skip it.

cdr3_aa: CATSRERWYSGYTF
cdr3_nt: TGTGCCACCAGCAGAGAAAGGTGGTACAGTGGCTACACCTTC
v_call: TRBV15
clone_size: -
j_call: TRBJ1-2
d_call: -

cdr3_aa: CASSQTGGDGYTF
cdr3_nt: TGTGCCAGCAGCCAAACAGGGGGCGATGGCTACACCTTC
v_call: TRBV3-1/TRBV3-2
clone_size: -
j_call: TRBJ1-2
d_call: TRBD1

cdr3_aa: CAISSPGTGDQPQHF
cdr3_nt: TGTGCCATCAGCTCCCCCGGGACAGGTGATCAGCCCCAGCATTTT
v_call: TRBV10-3
clone_size: few
j_call: TRBJ1-5
d_call: TRBD1

cdr3_aa: CASSTDGGNYEQYF
cdr3_nt: TGTGCCAGTAGTACCGATGGGGGCAACTACGAGCAGTACTTC
v_call: TRBV19
clone_size: once
j_call: TRBJ2-7
d_call: -

cdr3_aa: CSGGGWNQETQYF
cdr3_nt: TGCAGCGGGGGGGGCTGGAACCAAGAGACCCAGTACTTC
v_call: TRBV29-1
clone_size: -
j_call: TRBJ2-5
d_call: -

cdr3_aa: CASSPPFGEGRETQYF
cdr3_nt: TGTGCCAGCAGCCCCCCCTTTGGGGAGGGACGGGAGACCCAGTACTTC
v_call: TRBV3-1/TRBV3-2
clone_size: -
j_call: TRBJ2-5
d_call: TRBD2

cdr3_aa: CASKPGGYYGYTF
cdr3_nt: TGCGCCAGCAAACCGGGGGGATACTATGGCTACACCTTC
v_call: TRBV5-1
clone_size: -
j_call: TRBJ1-2
d_call: -

cdr3_aa: CASSIGDRVNQPQHF
cdr3_nt: TGTGCCAGTAGTATCGGAGACAGGGTTAATCAGCCCCAGCATTTT
v_call: TRBV19
clone_size: -
j_call: TRBJ1-5
d_call: TRBD1

cdr3_aa: CASTGGTSYEQYF
cdr3_nt: TGTGCCAGCACCGGCGGGACCTCCTACGAGCAGTACTTC
v_call: TRBV12-3/TRBV12-4
clone_size: -
j_call: TRBJ2-7
d_call: -

cdr3_aa: CASSYSRDTEAFF
cdr3_nt: TGTGCCAGCAGTTACTCGCGGGACACTGAAGCTTTCTTT
v_call: TRBV6-5
clone_size: -
j_call: TRBJ1-1
d_call: -

cdr3_aa: CASSEGGDVYTF
cdr3_nt: TGTGCCAGCAGCGAAGGGGGGGACGTCTACACCTTC
v_call: TRBV7-3
clone_size: -
j_call: TRBJ1-2
d_call: -

cdr3_aa: CASSLSGTGALGNTIYF
cdr3_nt: TGTGCCAGCAGCTTGTCCGGGACAGGGGCCTTGGGAAACACCATATATTTT
v_call: TRBV7-6
clone_size: -
j_call: TRBJ1-3
d_call: TRBD1

cdr3_aa: CASSRDSVTSVEKLFF
cdr3_nt: TGTGCCAGTAGCCGGGACAGCGTAACCTCTGTTGAAAAACTGTTTTTT
v_call: TRBV19
clone_size: -
j_call: TRBJ1-4
d_call: TRBD1

cdr3_aa: CASSLDRRYNEQFF
cdr3_nt: TGCGCCAGCAGCTTGGACAGGAGATACAATGAGCAGTTCTTC
v_call: TRBV5-1
clone_size: -
j_call: TRBJ2-1
d_call: -

cdr3_aa: CASSPRDRDGYTF
cdr3_nt: TGTGCCAGCAGCCCCCGGGACAGGGATGGCTACACCTTC
v_call: TRBV28
clone_size: -
j_call: TRBJ1-2
d_call: TRBD1

cdr3_aa: CASRLAGWCEQFF
cdr3_nt: TGTGCCAGCAGGCTAGCGGGATGGTGTGAGCAGTTCTTC
v_call: TRBV6-7
clone_size: -
j_call: TRBJ2-1
d_call: TRBD2

cdr3_aa: CASKGQGSFSNQPQHF
cdr3_nt: TGTGCCAGTAAGGGGCAGGGATCCTTTAGCAATCAGCCCCAGCATTTT
v_call: TRBV19
clone_size: -
j_call: TRBJ1-5
d_call: -

cdr3_aa: CASSKSTGKTYNEQFF
cdr3_nt: TGTGCCAGCAGTAAATCGACAGGAAAGACCTACAATGAGCAGTTCTTC
v_call: TRBV6-4
clone_size: -
j_call: TRBJ2-1
d_call: -

cdr3_aa: CASSQGGGYTF
cdr3_nt: TGTGCCAGCAGTCAAGGAGGGGGCTACACCTTC
v_call: TRBV12-3/TRBV12-4
clone_size: few
j_call: TRBJ1-2
d_call: -

cdr3_aa: CASSPGHEQFF
cdr3_nt: TGTGCCAGCTCACCTGGCCATGAGCAGTTCTTC
v_call: TRBV18
clone_size: -
j_call: TRBJ2-1
d_call: -

cdr3_aa: CASSWGRDYTF
cdr3_nt: TGTGCCAGCAGTTGGGGCAGGGACTACACCTTC
v_call: TRBV6-2/TRBV6-3
clone_size: -
j_call: TRBJ1-2
d_call: -

cdr3_aa: CASSDMGAIGGYTF
cdr3_nt: TGTGCCAGCAGTGATATGGGGGCTATAGGTGGCTACACCTTC
v_call: TRBV25-1
clone_size: -
j_call: TRBJ1-2
d_call: -

cdr3_aa: CASSQGLSVGGVYGYTF
cdr3_nt: TGCGCCAGCAGCCAGGGTTTATCCGTGGGGGGAGTATATGGCTACACCTTC
v_call: TRBV4-1
clone_size: -
j_call: TRBJ1-2
d_call: -

cdr3_aa: CASSPGTGPQETQYF
cdr3_nt: TGTGCCAGCAGCCCCGGGACAGGGCCCCAAGAGACCCAGTACTTC
v_call: TRBV11-3
clone_size: -
j_call: TRBJ2-5
d_call: TRBD1

cdr3_aa: CASSTLRQGNSPLHF
cdr3_nt: TGTGCCAGTAGTACACTACGACAGGGCAATTCACCCCTCCACTTT
v_call: TRBV19
clone_size: -
j_call: TRBJ1-6
d_call: TRBD1

cdr3_aa: CASSIEGRQWNPQHF
cdr3_nt: TGTGCCAGTAGTATAGAGGGCCGCCAATGGAACCCCCAGCATTTT
v_call: TRBV19
clone_size: -
j_call: TRBJ1-5
d_call: -

cdr3_aa: CASSPGQGIVGYTF
cdr3_nt: TGTGCCAGCTCACCCGGACAGGGGATTGTTGGCTACACCTTC
v_call: TRBV18
clone_size: -
j_call: TRBJ1-2
d_call: TRBD1

cdr3_aa: CASSLRGMRGYGYTF
cdr3_nt: TGTGCCAGCAGTTTGCGGGGGATGAGGGGCTATGGCTACACCTTC
v_call: TRBV28
clone_size: -
j_call: TRBJ1-2
d_call: -

cdr3_aa: CASTMHSLYGYTF
cdr3_nt: TGTGCCAGTACCATGCACAGCTTATATGGCTACACCTTC
v_call: TRBV19
clone_size: -
j_call: TRBJ1-2
d_call: -

cdr3_aa: CASQTGGTGGYEQYF
cdr3_nt: TGTGCCAGCCAAACAGGGGGGACAGGGGGTTACGAGCAGTACTTC
v_call: TRBV6-5
clone_size: -
j_call: TRBJ2-7
d_call: TRBD1

cdr3_aa: CASSHGENEQFF
cdr3_nt: TGTGCCAGCAGCCACGGTGAGAATGAGCAGTTCTTC
v_call: TRBV11-2
clone_size: once
j_call: TRBJ2-1
d_call: -

cdr3_aa: CASSSIQGRGYTF
cdr3_nt: TGTGCCAGCAGCTCAATACAGGGGAGAGGCTACACCTTC
v_call: TRBV12-3/TRBV12-4
clone_size: -
j_call: TRBJ1-2
d_call: TRBD1

cdr3_aa: CASNDQGGGQETQYF
cdr3_nt: TGTGCCAGCAACGATCAAGGGGGGGGACAAGAGACCCAGTACTTC
v_call: TRBV28
clone_size: -
j_call: TRBJ2-5
d_call: -

cdr3_aa: CASYTSYQETQYF
cdr3_nt: TGTGCCAGCTATACTTCCTACCAAGAGACCCAGTACTTC
v_call: TRBV28
clone_size: -
j_call: TRBJ2-5
d_call: -

cdr3_aa: CASTRTGGEAFF
cdr3_nt: TGTGCCAGCACTCGGACAGGGGGAGAAGCTTTCTTT
v_call: TRBV2
clone_size: once
j_call: TRBJ1-1
d_call: TRBD1

cdr3_aa: CASSGWDRAKDTQYF
cdr3_nt: TGTGCCAGCTCAGGATGGGACAGGGCAAAAGATACGCAGTATTTT
v_call: TRBV6-5
clone_size: -
j_call: TRBJ2-3
d_call: TRBD1

cdr3_aa: CASSPGTLGNSPLHF
cdr3_nt: TGTGCCAGCAGCCCCGGGACTTTAGGGAATTCACCCCTCCACTTT
v_call: TRBV9
clone_size: -
j_call: TRBJ1-6
d_call: -

cdr3_aa: CASSWGQVYGYTF
cdr3_nt: TGTGCCAGTAGTTGGGGACAGGTCTATGGCTACACCTTC
v_call: TRBV19
clone_size: -
j_call: TRBJ1-2
d_call: TRBD1

cdr3_aa: CASSLGFTDTNQPQHF
cdr3_nt: TGTGCCAGCTCACTGGGATTTACGGACACAAATCAGCCCCAGCATTTT
v_call: TRBV18
clone_size: -
j_call: TRBJ1-5
d_call: -

cdr3_aa: CASSIPRYPDTQYF
cdr3_nt: TGTGCCAGTAGTATCCCTCGCTACCCAGATACGCAGTATTTT
v_call: TRBV19
clone_size: -
j_call: TRBJ2-3
d_call: -

cdr3_aa: CASRQPGQGSGNTIYF
cdr3_nt: TGTGCCAGCAGACAACCGGGACAGGGCTCTGGAAACACCATATATTTT
v_call: TRBV5-5
clone_size: -
j_call: TRBJ1-3
d_call: TRBD1

cdr3_aa: CATATGTGVRGQPQHF
cdr3_nt: TGTGCCACCGCGACGGGGACAGGGGTCCGGGGACAGCCCCAGCATTTT
v_call: TRBV15
clone_size: -
j_call: TRBJ1-5
d_call: TRBD1

cdr3_aa: CASSPKGVANEQYF
cdr3_nt: TGTGCCAGTAGCCCTAAGGGGGTTGCGAACGAGCAGTACTTC
v_call: TRBV19
clone_size: -
j_call: TRBJ2-7
d_call: -

cdr3_aa: CATSRDNERGGYEQYF
cdr3_nt: TGTGCCACCAGCAGAGATAACGAGCGGGGGGGCTACGAGCAGTACTTC
v_call: TRBV15
clone_size: once
j_call: TRBJ2-7
d_call: TRBD2

cdr3_aa: CASSEGARATGELFF
cdr3_nt: TGTGCCAGCAGCGAGGGGGCCCGTGCGACCGGGGAGCTGTTTTTT
v_call: TRBV9
clone_size: -
j_call: TRBJ2-2
d_call: TRBD1

cdr3_aa: CASSQQGSYGYTF
cdr3_nt: TGTGCCAGCAGCCAACAGGGTAGCTATGGCTACACCTTC
v_call: TRBV6-5
clone_size: -
j_call: TRBJ1-2
d_call: -

cdr3_aa: CAISGDLGGQFF
cdr3_nt: TGTGCCATCAGTGGGGACTTGGGGGGGCAGTTCTTC
v_call: TRBV10-3
clone_size: -
j_call: TRBJ2-1
d_call: -

cdr3_aa: CASGSPRGGSETQYF
cdr3_nt: TGTGCTAGTGGTTCCCCCCGCGGGGGGTCAGAGACCCAGTACTTC
v_call: TRBV12-5
clone_size: -
j_call: TRBJ2-5
d_call: TRBD2

cdr3_aa: CASTVAGGKETQYF
cdr3_nt: TGCGCCAGCACCGTAGCGGGGGGGAAAGAGACCCAGTACTTC
v_call: TRBV5-1
clone_size: -
j_call: TRBJ2-5
d_call: TRBD2

cdr3_aa: CASSQVAGSAELFF
cdr3_nt: TGTGCCAGCAGCCAAGTTGCGGGGTCGGCGGAGCTGTTTTTT
v_call: TRBV4-2
clone_size: -
j_call: TRBJ2-2
d_call: -

cdr3_aa: CASSITFRRDSSWPDTQYF
cdr3_nt: TGTGCCAGTAGTATAACATTCCGCCGGGACAGCTCATGGCCAGATACGCAGTATTTT
v_call: TRBV19
clone_size: -
j_call: TRBJ2-3
d_call: TRBD1